This note documents a single T cell receptor (beta chain) sequence. Its antigen is unknown. Input for naive CD8 libraries was roughly 20,000 to 1,000,000 sorted cells; the RNA fraction used was 10%, 30% or 50%. This sample is drawn from a study of molecular identifiers for immune sequencing clone quantification. Study conclusions and caveats: Effector cells had over 98% of their molecules in clones above 20 RNA copies, while naive cells had under 1%.

Trimming left V 3 bases short and J 7 bases short, with 9 bases between. The CDR3 has 13 residues. CDR1 is MNHEY, CDR2 SMNVEV, per germline (reference sequence). TCRdb itself ran the PCR reads through MiXCR, one entry per CDR3 protein. The sample gives around 480,000 distinct CDR3 sequences, over 20% of which show up once; approximately 0.8% is in the top ten. Sequencing was done on a sample of naive CD8+ T cells from blood, with Jurkat cell RNA spiked in. Subset denoted: FACS-sorted CD8+CD4-CCR7+CD45RA+ naive T cells. The clonotype comes from a human donor in good health. Some libraries in this study had Jurkat cell RNA spiked in. This chain connects TRBV27 to TRBJ1-4; D gene unclear. CDR3 amino acids: CASSLLRGEKLFF. CDR3 DNA sequence: TGTGCCAGCAGTTTGCTACGTGGTGAAAAACTGTTTTTT.